This T cell receptor (beta chain) comes out of a study of cytomegalovirus exposure and HLA in healthy donors (dated 2017 in TCRdb). Turning to the overall study: An earlier analysis of some 620 of the donors reported 276 Gb of sequence data and 117 million unique TCR beta sequences obtained from roughly 180 million T cells. About 300 gigabases of sequencing data and roughly 80 million unique TCR sequences made up an early release that covered approximately 650 HLA-typed donors. Of the approximately 400 genotyped donors, 65% to 90% fell in the genetic ancestry cluster associated with self-reported Caucasian donors. The study was designed to test whether signatures of past pathogen exposure could be identified by cataloging public T cell receptors. The study used immunosequencing to profile the T cell repertoires of approximately 630 subjects and linked those repertoires to cytomegalovirus serostatus. In addition to the first cohort of approximately 650 subjects, a separate validation cohort of some 120 different subjects was used. To predict cytomegalovirus infection status, the study brought together high-throughput TCR immunosequencing, statistical association of individual TCRs with disease status, and machine learning. To study patterns of TCR occurrence, a later analysis re-analyzed previously published TCR beta repertoires from several hundred donors and added high-resolution HLA genotyping. In the later analysis, no new phenotypic data were used to find candidate immune exposures; instead, reliance was placed on TCR beta sequences and their occurrence across donors. In an earlier analysis of roughly 600 of the donors, high-throughput TCR beta sequencing was used to judge whether each TCR beta V gene segment behaved as functional or pseudogenic. Donor age, sex, ethnicity and CMV serostatus were compiled together with the repertoire data. Genome-wide SNP genotypes for about 65% of the 666 donors were used in a later genetic analysis, which treated that subset as a discovery cohort. All discovery cohort repertoires had been generated using a single sequencing platform. Class I and class II HLA loci were covered by the typing at four-digit resolution. Typing coverage differed by locus: A, B, C, DRB1 and DQB1 were typed in roughly 620-630 donors, DQA1 in about 500, DPA1 in some 610, and DPB1 in 400 to 490. Because of strong linkage in the cohort, roughly five DR-DQ haplotypes were treated as single units for association and clustering. Across 398 genotyped donors of the cohort, an average of approximately 220,000 unique TCR beta nucleotide sequences per donor were sequenced, and approximately 17% of those sequences were non-productive. Broad study findings and their caveats: Most TCR sequences were observed very rarely across donors, whereas some public TCRs were present in many individuals. Because counts were too low, fewer than 20 rarely observed V segments, including chromosome 9 orphons, were excluded from the earlier analysis of several hundred of the donors. A later analysis found that most CMV-associated TCR beta chains appeared HLA-restricted, with HLA associations seemingly driven largely by CMV exposure. According to a later analysis, TCR association rates differed among HLA loci, with DRB1 alleles showing the most associated TCRs and HLA-C alleles showing the fewest. A cluster of highly shared sequence variants was judged likely to be a technical artifact of the sequencing pipeline. Specific HLA alleles were associated with 18,000 or so TCR beta sequences at a false discovery rate of 0.05 in a later analysis. Because some donors lacked HLA typing at each locus, the association tests relied only on the typed subset. An earlier analysis of approximately 500 of the donors showed that most TCR beta V segments appeared in productive rearrangements either about 87% or about 30% of the time, which broadly matched IMGT annotations. In a later genetic analysis, fewer N-insertions in productive TCRs were reported among donors in an Asian-associated ancestry cluster than the approximately 710-donor mean. Sequencing depth was assumed to be roughly uniform across donors in the presence/absence analyses, though that assumption may not hold. In vitro tests confirmed that a few of the cytomegalovirus-associated TCR beta chains recognize cytomegalovirus antigens. Correlated functional status among segregating V segments might be attributable to linkage disequilibrium, but an unknown experimental factor could not be ruled out. The study listed 150 to 200 TCR beta chains as associated with cytomegalovirus. When HLA alleles, especially DR and DQ, strongly co-occurred, TCR associations were difficult to assign to individual alleles. This cohort had only TCR beta chains sequenced, and the lack of alpha or paired-chain data limited which features could be detected. A later genetic analysis associated a missense DCLRE1C variant with V-gene and J-gene trimming of TCR beta chains, and an independent cohort replicated the association. Immune exposure information for the cohort was limited to CMV serostatus. It was suggested by the authors that the approach could potentially be generalized to other disease states and immunological phenotypes. Because the 87-base-pair reads could not distinguish some IMGT-functional V segments, including TRBV6-2 and TRBV6-3, those segments were excluded. In both the original and validation cohorts, the classifier was reported to diagnose cytomegalovirus status with high specificity and sensitivity. A further reported finding was that TCR beta sequences accurately predicted the HLA-A and HLA-B alleles for most subjects in the first cohort. In a later analysis, HLA-associated TCR beta chains showed more clonal expansion and lower generation probabilities than non-associated chains that were equally common. According to a later analysis, parvovirus B19, influenza, CMV and Epstein-Barr virus appeared linked to several top co-occurrence clusters.

Libraries were built with the immunoSEQ multiplex PCR assay. For the multiplex PCR, a mixture combining 60 forward primers for TCR Vbeta segments and 13 reverse primers for TCR Jbeta segments was used. The CDR3 region of rearranged TCR beta genes was amplified from genomic DNA by a multiplex PCR assay. On the Illumina HiSeq System, the amplified TCR beta libraries were sequenced as 87-base-pair reads. The published analysis was carried out like this. In a later analysis, 77 million or so unique TCR beta chains were counted across the roughly 700 repertoires, and approximately 11 million of these chains were shared by at least two donors. Raw reads were error-corrected and collapsed into unique sequences by a nearest-neighbor algorithm in which closely related sequences were merged to remove PCR and sequencing errors. V, D and J gene segments were assigned by aligning CDR3 sequences to IMGT reference sequences. For a sequence to be retained, at least a six-nucleotide match to both a V gene segment and a J gene segment was required. A rearrangement was called productive if the CDR3 had no stop codons and remained in frame with V and J, and every other rearrangement was called non-productive. CDR3 was defined according to IMGT convention as the region running from the second conserved V-encoded cysteine to the conserved J-encoded phenylalanine. The earlier analysis of roughly 590 of the donors excluded any sequence lacking an unambiguous match to a single V gene segment. In an earlier analysis of more than 500 of the donors, a V segment was called functional when productive rearrangements were above 56.7%, and segregating when the standard deviation between donors exceeded 5%. A statistical classification framework was built to diagnose cytomegalovirus status from the catalog of TCR beta chain sequences. In a later analysis, V and J genes were assigned by comparing TCR nucleotide sequences against IMGT/GENE-DB human TR gene sequences. In a later analysis, CDR3 sequences and most-parsimonious VDJ recombination scenarios were assigned using the TCRdist pipeline. A later analysis defined each TCR beta chain by its CDR3 amino acid sequence plus V-gene family, and excluded reads lacking a unique V-gene family. As a way to deal with suspected cross-contamination and a sequencing artifact, a later analysis dropped 640 or so nucleotide sequences that were highly shared and had low generation probability. In a later analysis, a clonal expansion index was calculated for each public chain from normalized within-repertoire ranks of inferred template counts. Generation probabilities in a later analysis came from a VDJ recombination model fitted to out-of-frame rearrangements, and those results were checked against IGoR. Hypergeometric tests were used in a later analysis to score TCR-TCR, TCR-HLA and TCR-CMV co-occurrence, with a repertoire-size bias correction applied to the TCR pairs. False discovery rates were estimated in a later analysis by permuting HLA or CMV assignments 20 times. A later analysis grouped co-occurring TCRs with DBSCAN, adding TCRdist sequence similarity when clustering within HLA-allele-positive subsets. Repertoires with fewer than 30,000 or more than 120,000 public chains, plus five repertoires with anomalous nucleotide sharing, were excluded from co-occurrence clustering. Held by TCRdb, this immuneACCESS table contains in-frame sequences only and omits some clones. Under half of the omission traces to an unresolved V gene where checked; the cause of the rest is unknown. V, J and clone size were drawn from that table, and D and trimming were deduced from the DNA. Across this sample there are about 160,000 clones, with roughly 80% seen only once. Clones ranked in the top ten supply under 6% of the sample.

The cohort comprised 710 or so healthy bone marrow donors. Cohort members were all nominally healthy when sampled, although unrecorded immune exposures were likely present. The donor tested CMV seronegative, placing the donor among the roughly 400 seronegative members of the cohort. A peripheral blood sample was provided by each donor, and peripheral blood mononuclear cells were used for TCR beta sequencing. Genomic DNA was extracted from the blood cell samples with the Qiagen DNeasy Blood Extraction Kit. V has 3 bases trimmed and J has 4 bases trimmed; junction bases matching no gene number 7. The CDR3 covers 15 residues, taking in both the cysteine and the phenylalanine. The entry retains the CDR3 DNA only, 45 bases that are in frame from base 1. The germline V gene yields SGHTA for CDR1 and FQGNSA for CDR2. Worth noting for this clone: It has no known antigen specificity. Base qualities are not provided; no much larger clone lies one nucleotide away.

The sequencing input was PBMCs. Here the chain combines TRBV7-2 and TRBJ1-1, with 8 junctional bases fitting TRBD1. The receptor's source is a man aged 30 to 39 in good health and CMV-seronegative. The CDR3 corresponds to CASSFQGAAGTEAFF. The DNA sequence is TGTGCCAGCAGCTTCCAGGGGGCTGCCGGCACTGAAGCTTTCTTT.